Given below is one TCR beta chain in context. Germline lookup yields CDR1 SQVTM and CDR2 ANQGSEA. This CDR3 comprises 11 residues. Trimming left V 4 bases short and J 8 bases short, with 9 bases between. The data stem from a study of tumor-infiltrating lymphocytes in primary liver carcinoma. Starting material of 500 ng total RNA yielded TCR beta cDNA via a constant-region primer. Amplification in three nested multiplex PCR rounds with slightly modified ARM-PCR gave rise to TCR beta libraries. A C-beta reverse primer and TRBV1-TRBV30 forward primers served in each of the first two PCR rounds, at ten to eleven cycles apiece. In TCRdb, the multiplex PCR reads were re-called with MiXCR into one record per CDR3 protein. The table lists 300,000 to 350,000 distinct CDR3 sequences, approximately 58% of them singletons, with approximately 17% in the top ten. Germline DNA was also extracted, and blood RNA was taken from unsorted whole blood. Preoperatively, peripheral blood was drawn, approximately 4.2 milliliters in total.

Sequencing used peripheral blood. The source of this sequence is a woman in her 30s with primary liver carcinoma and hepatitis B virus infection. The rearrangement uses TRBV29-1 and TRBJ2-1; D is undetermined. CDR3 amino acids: CSVGGRYEQFF. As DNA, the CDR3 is TGCAGCGTTGGAGGAAGGTATGAGCAGTTCTTC.